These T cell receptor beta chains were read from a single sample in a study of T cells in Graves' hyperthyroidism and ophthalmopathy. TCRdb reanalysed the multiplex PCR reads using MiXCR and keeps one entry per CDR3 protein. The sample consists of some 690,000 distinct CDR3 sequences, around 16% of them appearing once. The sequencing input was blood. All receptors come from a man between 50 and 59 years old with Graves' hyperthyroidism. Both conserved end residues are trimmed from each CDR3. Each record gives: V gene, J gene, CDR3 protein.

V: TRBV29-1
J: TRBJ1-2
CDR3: SVEATGALGYT

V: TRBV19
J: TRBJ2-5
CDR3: ASSSSLAVIQETQY

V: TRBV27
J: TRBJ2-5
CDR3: ASSPVGQFQETQY

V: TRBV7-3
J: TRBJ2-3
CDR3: ASSFDREYGTQY

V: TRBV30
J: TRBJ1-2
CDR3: AFDRGFDYGYT

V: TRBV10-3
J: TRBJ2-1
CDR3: AIREESSYNEQF

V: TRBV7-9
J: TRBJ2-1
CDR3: ASSLKPGLGLNEQF

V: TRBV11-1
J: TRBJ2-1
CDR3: ASSTQAGGRYNEQF

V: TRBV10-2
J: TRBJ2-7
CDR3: ASRDGGTLYEQY

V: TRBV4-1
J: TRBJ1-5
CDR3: ASSLVPGGGNNQPQH

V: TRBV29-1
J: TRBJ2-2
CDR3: SVGGTSSASTGELF

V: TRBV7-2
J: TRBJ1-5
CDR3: ASSFDGQMGQPQH

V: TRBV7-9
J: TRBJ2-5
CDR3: ASSPGLVGTATQY

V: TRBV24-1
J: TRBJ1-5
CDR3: ATSDTGFNQPQH

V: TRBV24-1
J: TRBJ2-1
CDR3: ATSGAGTYNEQF

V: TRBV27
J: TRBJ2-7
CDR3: ASSVPGVSDEQY

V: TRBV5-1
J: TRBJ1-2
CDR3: ASTQDREFNGYT

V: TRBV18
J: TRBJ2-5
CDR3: ASSPYDDGAQY

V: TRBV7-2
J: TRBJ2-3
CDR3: ASSLAREHTQY

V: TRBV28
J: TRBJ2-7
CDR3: ASSLGRDSSYEQY

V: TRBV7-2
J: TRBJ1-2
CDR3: ASSLVSAGANYGYT

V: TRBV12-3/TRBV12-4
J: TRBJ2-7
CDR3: ACSLALTIAYEQY

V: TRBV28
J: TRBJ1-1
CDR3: ASSLDRGANTEAF

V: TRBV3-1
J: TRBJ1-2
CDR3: ATGIGRDGYT

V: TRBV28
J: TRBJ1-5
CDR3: ASTVLPEESSNQPQH

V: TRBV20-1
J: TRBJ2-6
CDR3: SAIQGSGANVLT

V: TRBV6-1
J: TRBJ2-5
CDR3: ASSPPGQGWGETQY

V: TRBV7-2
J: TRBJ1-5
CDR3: ASSLGQDQPQH

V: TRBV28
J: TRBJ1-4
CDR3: ASRPGGAREKLF

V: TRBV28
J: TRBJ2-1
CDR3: ASSFTSGYNEQF

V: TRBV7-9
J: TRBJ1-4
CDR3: ASLLSGTGGEKLF

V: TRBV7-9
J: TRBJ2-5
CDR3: ASSRRTSDYGETQY

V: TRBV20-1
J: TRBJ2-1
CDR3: SAKTGTYNEQF

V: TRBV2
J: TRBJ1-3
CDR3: ASSGRLGSGNTIY

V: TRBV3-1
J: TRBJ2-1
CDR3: ASSPGTLAGRVYNEQF

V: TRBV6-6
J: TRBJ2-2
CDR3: ASSYGGGVNTGELF

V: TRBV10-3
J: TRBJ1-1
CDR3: AISGGSNTEAF

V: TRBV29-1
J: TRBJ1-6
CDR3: SVEYGSRSSYNSPLH

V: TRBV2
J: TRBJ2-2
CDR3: ASKGGLTNTGELF

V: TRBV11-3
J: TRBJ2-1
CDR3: ASSFDPVDNEQF

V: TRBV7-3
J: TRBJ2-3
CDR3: ASSLFSGGPNTQY

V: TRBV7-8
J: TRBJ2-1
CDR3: ASSALRVGSYNEQF

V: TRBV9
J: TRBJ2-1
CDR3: ASSVEGQTYNEQF

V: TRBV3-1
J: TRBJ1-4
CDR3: ASSQEGLGEKLF

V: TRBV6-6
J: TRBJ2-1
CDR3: ASSYSREVYEQF

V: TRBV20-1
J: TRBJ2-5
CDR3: SAQLAGAPQETQY

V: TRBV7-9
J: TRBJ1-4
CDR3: ASSGTERGEKLF

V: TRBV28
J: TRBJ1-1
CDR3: ASDHENTEAF

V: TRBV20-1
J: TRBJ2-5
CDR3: SGISGETQY

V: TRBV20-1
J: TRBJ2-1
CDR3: SARTGYSYNEQF

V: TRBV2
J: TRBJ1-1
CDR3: ASSEQGQNTEAF

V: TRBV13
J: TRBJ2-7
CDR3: ASSLFRTSGNYEQY

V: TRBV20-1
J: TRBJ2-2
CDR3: SARDQLGSGITGELF

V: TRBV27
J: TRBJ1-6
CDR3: ASAALLGSPLH

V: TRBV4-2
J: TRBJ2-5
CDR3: ASSQDGRWGETQY

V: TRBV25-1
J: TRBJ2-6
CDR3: ASSEMGQGTGANVLT

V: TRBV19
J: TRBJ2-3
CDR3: ASSPGLLVGGGTDTQY

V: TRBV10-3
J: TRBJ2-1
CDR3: AISESGAQGREQF

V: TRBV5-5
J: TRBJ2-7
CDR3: ASSPLTGNPSYEQY

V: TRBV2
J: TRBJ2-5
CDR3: ASTASGAGTQY